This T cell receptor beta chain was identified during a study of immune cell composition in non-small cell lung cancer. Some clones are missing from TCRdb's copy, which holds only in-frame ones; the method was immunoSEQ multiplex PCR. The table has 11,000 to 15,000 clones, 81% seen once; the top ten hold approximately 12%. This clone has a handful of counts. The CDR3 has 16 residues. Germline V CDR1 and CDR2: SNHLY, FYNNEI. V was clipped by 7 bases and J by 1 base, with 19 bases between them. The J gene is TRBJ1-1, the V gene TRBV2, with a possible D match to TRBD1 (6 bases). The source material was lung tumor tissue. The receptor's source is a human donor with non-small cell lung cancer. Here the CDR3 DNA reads TGTGCCAGCAAAAGGGAAGAGGGACATCCGAACACTGAAGCTTTCTTT. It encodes CASKREEGHPNTEAFF.